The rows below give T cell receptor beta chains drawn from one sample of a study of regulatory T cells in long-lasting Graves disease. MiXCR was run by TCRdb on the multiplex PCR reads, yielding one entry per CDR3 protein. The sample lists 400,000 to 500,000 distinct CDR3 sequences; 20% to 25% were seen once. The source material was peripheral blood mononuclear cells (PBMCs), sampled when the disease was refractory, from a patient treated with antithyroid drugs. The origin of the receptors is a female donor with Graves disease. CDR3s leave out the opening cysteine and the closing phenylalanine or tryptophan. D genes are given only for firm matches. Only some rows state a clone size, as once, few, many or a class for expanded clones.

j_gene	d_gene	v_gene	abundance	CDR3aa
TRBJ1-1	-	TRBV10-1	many	ASSYRVEGTEAF
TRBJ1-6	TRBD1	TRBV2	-	ASSVGGRRETGESPLH
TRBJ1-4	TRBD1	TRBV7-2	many	ASSFAGGWEKLF
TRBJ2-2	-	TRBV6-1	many	ASNPTDTGELF
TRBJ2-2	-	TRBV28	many	ASTEEGANTGELF
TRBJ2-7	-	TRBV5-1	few	ASSHGQPGPDEQY
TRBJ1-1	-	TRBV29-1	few	SVRINTEAF
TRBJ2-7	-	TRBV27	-	ASGWLYEQY
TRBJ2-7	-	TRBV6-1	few	ASMDSSHEQY
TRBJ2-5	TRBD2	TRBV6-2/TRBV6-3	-	ASSTSSGRKQETQY
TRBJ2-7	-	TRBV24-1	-	ATQRGGTYKQY
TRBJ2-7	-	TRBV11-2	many	ASSRDSYYEQY
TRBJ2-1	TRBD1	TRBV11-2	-	ASSRGQGVENEQF
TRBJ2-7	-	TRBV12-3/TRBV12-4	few	ASRQGGGPLLLDYEQY
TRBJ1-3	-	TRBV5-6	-	ASSRGRRTGNTIY
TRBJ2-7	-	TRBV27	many	ASSLESSSYEQY
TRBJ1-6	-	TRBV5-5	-	ASSSTVTNSPLH
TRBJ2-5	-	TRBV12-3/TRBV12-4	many	ASRLPSGETQY
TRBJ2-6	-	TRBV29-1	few	SVEEMAPGAGANVLT
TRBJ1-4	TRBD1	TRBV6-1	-	ASSLGTGVHIEKLF
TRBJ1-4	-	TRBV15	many	ATRAAGGATNEKLF
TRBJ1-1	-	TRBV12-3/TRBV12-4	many	ASSLVGRGTNTEAF
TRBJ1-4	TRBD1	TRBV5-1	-	ASSVGTGVDEKLF
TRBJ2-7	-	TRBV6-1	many	ASTPQTLNYEQY